A selection of T cell receptor beta chains follows, all from one sample in a study of spatial heterogeneity in lung cancer. TCRdb fed the 5' RACE reads into MiXCR, producing one record per CDR3 protein. The sample includes some 2,000 distinct CDR3 sequences, about 8.7% seen only once; the top ten take 15% to 20%. The sequences come from normal lung tissue next to the tumor, collected at surgery. These receptors came from a female donor with early-stage non-small cell lung cancer. Both conserved end residues are part of each CDR3. D genes are given only for firm matches. Where a row states a size, it is once, few, many or the class of an expanded clone; other rows omit it.

d_call: NA
j_call: TRBJ2-7
v_call: TRBV11-2
clone_size: few
cdr3_aa: CASSPGGREGYF
cdr3_nt: TGTGCCAGCAGCCCGGGGGGCAGGGAGGGGTACTTC

d_call: NA
j_call: TRBJ2-1
v_call: TRBV10-3
clone_size: many
cdr3_aa: CAIGGSDEQFF
cdr3_nt: TGTGCCATCGGGGGCTCCGATGAGCAGTTCTTC

d_call: NA
j_call: TRBJ2-3
v_call: TRBV5-1
clone_size: large
cdr3_aa: CASSFAGSTDTQYF
cdr3_nt: TGCGCCAGCAGCTTCGCTGGAAGCACAGATACGCAGTATTTT

d_call: NA
j_call: TRBJ2-1
v_call: TRBV29-1
clone_size: medium-sized
cdr3_aa: CSVEKGSYNEQFF
cdr3_nt: TGCAGCGTCGAAAAAGGGTCTTACAATGAGCAGTTCTTC

d_call: TRBD2
j_call: TRBJ2-2
v_call: TRBV7-2
clone_size: many
cdr3_aa: CASSLVLASGGNTGELFF
cdr3_nt: TGTGCCAGCAGCTTAGTACTAGCTAGCGGGGGGAACACCGGGGAGCTGTTTTTT

d_call: NA
j_call: TRBJ1-1
v_call: TRBV12-3/TRBV12-4
clone_size: medium-sized
cdr3_aa: CASSPGMHTEAFF
cdr3_nt: TGTGCCAGCAGTCCGGGGATGCACACTGAAGCTTTCTTT

d_call: NA
j_call: TRBJ2-3
v_call: TRBV30
clone_size: medium-sized
cdr3_aa: CARSGWASQDTQYF
cdr3_nt: TGTGCCCGCAGTGGCTGGGCATCCCAAGATACGCAGTATTTT

d_call: NA
j_call: TRBJ1-2
v_call: TRBV11-3
clone_size: medium-sized
cdr3_aa: CASSLQGNGYTF
cdr3_nt: TGTGCCAGCAGCTTACAGGGAAATGGCTACACCTTC

d_call: NA
j_call: TRBJ2-2
v_call: TRBV19
clone_size: NA
cdr3_aa: CASSIPSGTLNTGELFF
cdr3_nt: TGTGCCAGTAGTATCCCCTCCGGGACATTGAACACCGGGGAGCTGTTTTTT

d_call: TRBD2
j_call: TRBJ2-5
v_call: TRBV6-2/TRBV6-3
clone_size: medium-sized
cdr3_aa: CASSYPTGTSGILQETQYF
cdr3_nt: TGTGCCAGCAGTTACCCTACCGGGACTAGCGGGATACTCCAAGAGACCCAGTACTTC

d_call: TRBD1
j_call: TRBJ2-4
v_call: TRBV6-5
clone_size: NA
cdr3_aa: CASSQDRGSDIQYF
cdr3_nt: TGTGCCAGCAGTCAGGACAGGGGGTCGGACATTCAGTACTTC

d_call: NA
j_call: TRBJ2-7
v_call: TRBV7-2
clone_size: few
cdr3_aa: CASSPTPGTHYEQYF
cdr3_nt: TGTGCCAGCAGCCCAACCCCCGGGACTCACTACGAGCAGTACTTC

d_call: NA
j_call: TRBJ2-1
v_call: TRBV5-6
clone_size: medium-sized
cdr3_aa: CASSQEGSGAPYNEQFF
cdr3_nt: TGTGCCAGCAGTCAGGAGGGCTCCGGAGCGCCCTACAATGAGCAGTTCTTC

d_call: TRBD2
j_call: TRBJ2-3
v_call: TRBV5-4
clone_size: many
cdr3_aa: CASSLKTSGGAGHTQYF
cdr3_nt: TGTGCCAGCAGCTTGAAGACTAGCGGGGGGGCGGGACATACGCAGTATTTT

d_call: NA
j_call: TRBJ1-1
v_call: TRBV5-1
clone_size: many
cdr3_aa: CASSLDSQGTEAFF
cdr3_nt: TGCGCCAGCAGCTTGGACAGCCAGGGCACTGAAGCTTTCTTT

d_call: NA
j_call: TRBJ1-1
v_call: TRBV29-1
clone_size: medium-sized
cdr3_aa: CSVVLLPTGLNTEAFF
cdr3_nt: TGCAGCGTTGTCCTTCTTCCGACAGGATTGAACACTGAAGCTTTCTTT

d_call: NA
j_call: TRBJ1-6
v_call: TRBV6-1
clone_size: medium-sized
cdr3_aa: CASSEARPAPSRLYNSPLHF
cdr3_nt: TGTGCCAGCAGTGAAGCGCGTCCAGCCCCCTCTCGCCTATATAATTCACCCCTCCACTTT

d_call: NA
j_call: TRBJ2-2
v_call: TRBV6-1
clone_size: medium-sized
cdr3_aa: CASRSTKDTGELFF
cdr3_nt: TGTGCCAGCAGGTCGACGAAAGACACCGGGGAGCTGTTTTTT

d_call: NA
j_call: TRBJ2-2
v_call: TRBV27
clone_size: large
cdr3_aa: CASSSGGSTGELFF
cdr3_nt: TGTGCCAGCAGTTCAGGAGGGAGCACCGGGGAGCTGTTTTTT

d_call: NA
j_call: TRBJ1-1
v_call: TRBV30
clone_size: large
cdr3_aa: CASALPPDKNTEAFF
cdr3_nt: TGTGCCTCAGCCCTACCTCCGGACAAGAACACTGAAGCTTTCTTT

d_call: NA
j_call: TRBJ2-7
v_call: TRBV29-1
clone_size: NA
cdr3_aa: CSVRAGETYEQYF
cdr3_nt: TGCAGCGTTCGGGCAGGCGAAACCTACGAGCAGTACTTC

d_call: NA
j_call: TRBJ2-5
v_call: TRBV5-1
clone_size: many
cdr3_aa: CASSSGGAGQETQYF
cdr3_nt: TGCGCCAGCAGCTCTGGAGGGGCAGGGCAAGAGACCCAGTACTTC

d_call: NA
j_call: TRBJ1-4
v_call: TRBV28
clone_size: medium-sized
cdr3_aa: CASSTEGTGAREKLFF
cdr3_nt: TGTGCCAGCAGCACTGAGGGGACCGGGGCGAGAGAAAAACTGTTTTTT

d_call: TRBD2
j_call: TRBJ2-5
v_call: TRBV7-8
clone_size: medium-sized
cdr3_aa: CASSLFLVGGGSGETQYF
cdr3_nt: TGTGCCAGCAGCTTATTCTTGGTTGGCGGGGGGTCAGGGGAGACCCAGTACTTC

d_call: NA
j_call: TRBJ1-5
v_call: TRBV11-2
clone_size: medium-sized
cdr3_aa: CASSKGPGTQPQHF
cdr3_nt: TGTGCCAGCAGCAAGGGACCGGGGACGCAGCCCCAGCATTTT

d_call: NA
j_call: TRBJ2-2
v_call: TRBV24-1
clone_size: many
cdr3_aa: CATSEPDRTGELFF
cdr3_nt: TGTGCCACCAGTGAACCTGACCGAACCGGGGAGCTGTTTTTT

d_call: NA
j_call: TRBJ2-1
v_call: TRBV7-6
clone_size: large
cdr3_aa: CASSQTTGLHREQFF
cdr3_nt: TGTGCCAGCAGCCAGACCACGGGACTGCACCGTGAGCAGTTCTTC

d_call: NA
j_call: TRBJ1-1
v_call: TRBV14
clone_size: NA
cdr3_aa: CASSHFGQINTEAFF
cdr3_nt: TGTGCCAGCAGCCACTTTGGACAGATTAACACTGAAGCTTTCTTT

d_call: TRBD2
j_call: TRBJ2-7
v_call: TRBV20-1
clone_size: once
cdr3_aa: CSARAGLALYEQYF
cdr3_nt: TGCAGTGCTAGAGCGGGACTAGCCCTCTACGAGCAGTACTTC

d_call: NA
j_call: TRBJ2-1
v_call: TRBV29-1
clone_size: medium-sized
cdr3_aa: CSVTGSSSYNEQFF
cdr3_nt: TGCAGCGTAACCGGGTCGTCCTCCTACAATGAGCAGTTCTTC

d_call: NA
j_call: TRBJ2-3
v_call: TRBV13
clone_size: medium-sized
cdr3_aa: CASSFSGNGADTQYF
cdr3_nt: TGTGCCAGCAGCTTTTCAGGAAACGGGGCAGATACGCAGTATTTT

d_call: TRBD1
j_call: TRBJ2-1
v_call: TRBV5-1
clone_size: medium-sized
cdr3_aa: CASRTITGQGAYEQFF
cdr3_nt: TGCGCCAGCAGAACCATTACGGGACAGGGGGCCTATGAGCAGTTCTTC

d_call: NA
j_call: TRBJ2-6
v_call: TRBV5-1
clone_size: NA
cdr3_aa: CASSYRTAGANVLTF
cdr3_nt: TGCGCCAGCAGCTACCGGACCGCCGGGGCCAACGTCCTGACTTTC

d_call: NA
j_call: TRBJ2-1
v_call: TRBV7-2
clone_size: medium-sized
cdr3_aa: CASSPTTGPYNEQFF
cdr3_nt: TGTGCCAGCAGCCCAACGACAGGTCCCTACAATGAGCAGTTCTTC

d_call: NA
j_call: TRBJ1-1
v_call: TRBV6-6
clone_size: medium-sized
cdr3_aa: CASSYGTTSALGMNTEAFF
cdr3_nt: TGTGCCAGCAGTTACGGCACAACGTCAGCGCTGGGAATGAACACTGAAGCTTTCTTT

d_call: NA
j_call: TRBJ2-1
v_call: TRBV20-1
clone_size: medium-sized
cdr3_aa: CSAEVVDEQFF
cdr3_nt: TGCAGTGCTGAAGTCGTAGATGAGCAGTTCTTC

d_call: TRBD1
j_call: TRBJ2-2
v_call: TRBV28
clone_size: few
cdr3_aa: CASSPTTGSTGELFF
cdr3_nt: TGTGCCAGCAGTCCGACGACAGGGTCCACCGGGGAGCTGTTTTTT

d_call: NA
j_call: TRBJ2-1
v_call: TRBV20-1
clone_size: medium-sized
cdr3_aa: CSASPGESSYNEQFF
cdr3_nt: TGCAGTGCTAGTCCGGGGGAGAGCTCCTACAATGAGCAGTTCTTC

d_call: TRBD2
j_call: TRBJ2-1
v_call: TRBV11-3
clone_size: medium-sized
cdr3_aa: CASSYLAGAANEQFF
cdr3_nt: TGTGCCAGCAGCTACCTAGCGGGGGCGGCAAATGAGCAGTTCTTC

d_call: NA
j_call: TRBJ2-1
v_call: TRBV7-2
clone_size: few
cdr3_aa: CASSLGSSSYNEQFF
cdr3_nt: TGTGCCAGCAGCTTAGGGTCGAGCTCCTACAATGAGCAGTTCTTC

d_call: NA
j_call: TRBJ1-5
v_call: TRBV12-3/TRBV12-4
clone_size: medium-sized
cdr3_aa: CASSFGGASQPQHF
cdr3_nt: TGTGCCAGCAGTTTTGGGGGGGCGAGTCAGCCCCAGCATTTT

d_call: TRBD1
j_call: TRBJ2-7
v_call: TRBV6-2/TRBV6-3
clone_size: medium-sized
cdr3_aa: CASSTPPGRGHEQYF
cdr3_nt: TGTGCCAGCAGTACCCCTCCTGGCAGGGGGCATGAGCAGTACTTC

d_call: TRBD1
j_call: TRBJ2-7
v_call: TRBV5-6
clone_size: medium-sized
cdr3_aa: CASTPDRGFTYEQYF
cdr3_nt: TGTGCCAGCACACCCGACAGGGGGTTTACCTACGAGCAGTACTTC

d_call: NA
j_call: TRBJ2-7
v_call: TRBV29-1
clone_size: medium-sized
cdr3_aa: CSVGAAIGEQYF
cdr3_nt: TGCAGCGTTGGGGCGGCGATTGGAGAGCAGTACTTC

d_call: NA
j_call: TRBJ1-2
v_call: TRBV9
clone_size: many
cdr3_aa: CASSVGPELGGYGYTF
cdr3_nt: TGTGCCAGCAGCGTAGGGCCGGAACTGGGTGGCTATGGCTACACCTTC

d_call: NA
j_call: TRBJ2-5
v_call: TRBV7-8
clone_size: many
cdr3_aa: CASSLRDFQETQYF
cdr3_nt: TGTGCCAGCAGCCTACGGGACTTTCAAGAGACCCAGTACTTC

d_call: NA
j_call: TRBJ2-3
v_call: TRBV6-2/TRBV6-3
clone_size: medium-sized
cdr3_aa: CASSYFGDSADTQYF
cdr3_nt: TGTGCCAGCAGTTATTTCGGGGATTCGGCAGATACGCAGTATTTT

d_call: TRBD1
j_call: TRBJ2-7
v_call: TRBV20-1
clone_size: medium-sized
cdr3_aa: CSATQGASYEQYF
cdr3_nt: TGCAGTGCTACGCAGGGGGCGTCCTACGAGCAGTACTTC

d_call: NA
j_call: TRBJ1-6
v_call: TRBV6-5
clone_size: medium-sized
cdr3_aa: CASSYSFTPTGSDNSPLHF
cdr3_nt: TGTGCCAGCAGTTACTCGTTTACCCCTACGGGATCCGATAATTCACCCCTCCACTTT